This TCR beta chain derives from a study of T cells of healthy individuals. This clonotype has more than one count but fewer than ten. TCRdb redid the calling of the 5' RACE reads with MiXCR, one entry per CDR3 protein. The table lists 40,000 to 65,000 distinct CDR3 sequences, about 15% of them singletons. The germline CDR1 and CDR2 sequences are SEHNR and FQNEAQ (reference sequence). The CDR3 extends over 16 amino acids. V shed 5 bases, J shed 0 bases, and the junction held 9 bases outside the gene matches. The gene calls are TRBV7-9 and TRBJ1-1; 7 positions match TRBD1. The TCR originated in a human donor in good health. CDR3 in amino acids: CASSPRQGLMNTEAFF. The DNA of the CDR3 is TGTGCCAGCAGCCCGCGACAGGGACTCATGAACACTGAAGCTTTCTTT.